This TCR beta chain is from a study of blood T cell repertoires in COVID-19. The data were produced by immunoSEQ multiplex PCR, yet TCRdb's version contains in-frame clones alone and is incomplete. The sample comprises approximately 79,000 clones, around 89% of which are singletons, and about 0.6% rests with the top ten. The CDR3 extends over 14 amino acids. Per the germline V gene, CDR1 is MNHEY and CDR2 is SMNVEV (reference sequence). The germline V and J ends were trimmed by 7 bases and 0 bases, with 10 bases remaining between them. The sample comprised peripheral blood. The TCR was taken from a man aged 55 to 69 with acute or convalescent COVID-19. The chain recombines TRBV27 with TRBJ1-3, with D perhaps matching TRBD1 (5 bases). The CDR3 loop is CASMQGYSGNTIYF. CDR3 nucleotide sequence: TGTGCCAGCATGCAGGGTTACTCTGGAAACACCATATATTTT.